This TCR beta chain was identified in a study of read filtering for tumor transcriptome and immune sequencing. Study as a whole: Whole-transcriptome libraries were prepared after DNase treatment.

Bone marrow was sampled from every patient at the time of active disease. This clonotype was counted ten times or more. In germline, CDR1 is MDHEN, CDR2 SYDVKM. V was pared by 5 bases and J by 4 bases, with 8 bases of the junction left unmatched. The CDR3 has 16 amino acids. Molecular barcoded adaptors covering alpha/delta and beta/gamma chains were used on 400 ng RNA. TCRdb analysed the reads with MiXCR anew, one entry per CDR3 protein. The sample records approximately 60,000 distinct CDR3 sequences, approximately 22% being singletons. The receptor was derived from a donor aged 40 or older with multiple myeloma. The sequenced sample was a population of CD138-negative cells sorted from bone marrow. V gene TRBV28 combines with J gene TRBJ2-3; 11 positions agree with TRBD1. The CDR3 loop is CASSRGDRGVADTQYF. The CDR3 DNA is TGTGCCAGCAGTCGGGGGGACAGGGGGGTCGCAGATACGCAGTATTTT.